This is a list of T cell receptor beta chains from one sample in a study of regulatory T cells in long-lasting Graves disease. TCRdb reprocessed the multiplex PCR reads via MiXCR and lists one record per CDR3 protein. Here the sample spans about 290,000 distinct CDR3 sequences, 22% being singletons. This specimen consisted of peripheral blood mononuclear cells (PBMCs), obtained when the disease was refractory, from a patient treated with antithyroid drugs. These TCRs come from a female donor with Graves disease. Both conserved end residues are part of each CDR3. The D gene is left open where the match is weak. Rows may omit the clone size; those that give it use once, few, many or a size class.

few TRBJ2-7 TRBV30 TRBD1 CAWSLGGTGGYEQYF TGTGCCTGGAGCCTCGGGGGGACAGGGGGATACGAGCAGTACTTC
NA TRBJ1-3 TRBV7-2 NA CASSLDRGNTIYF TGTGCCAGCAGCTTAGATCGCGGAAACACCATATATTTT
many TRBJ2-5 TRBV11-1 TRBD1 CASSPTGVRETQYF TGTGCCAGCAGCCCGACAGGGGTGAGAGAGACCCAGTACTTC
NA TRBJ2-1 TRBV28 TRBD2 CASSALRTSAPEDEQFF TGTGCCAGCAGTGCCTTAAGGACTAGCGCACCTGAGGATGAGCAGTTCTTC
NA TRBJ2-1 TRBV6-1 TRBD1 CASSDSRGPGLYNEQFF TGTGCCAGCAGTGACTCGAGGGGGCCGGGGCTATACAATGAGCAGTTCTTC
few TRBJ2-7 TRBV20-1 NA CSARDPGILPYEQYF TGCAGTGCTAGAGATCCCGGTATCCTACCCTACGAGCAGTACTTC
NA TRBJ1-5 TRBV20-1 TRBD1 CSARDPLDRSNQPQHF TGCAGTGCTAGAGATCCGCTGGACAGGAGCAATCAGCCCCAGCATTTT
NA TRBJ1-2 TRBV29-1 NA CSVGQGNYYGYTF TGCAGCGTTGGGCAGGGAAACTACTATGGCTACACCTTC
many TRBJ1-1 TRBV19 TRBD1 CASSVGQGNTEAFF TGTGCCAGTAGTGTGGGACAGGGGAACACTGAAGCTTTCTTT
NA TRBJ1-4 TRBV19 NA CASNGRGSATNEKLFF TGTGCCAGTAACGGCAGGGGATCGGCAACTAATGAAAAACTGTTTTTT
NA TRBJ2-7 TRBV11-2 TRBD2 CASSRGGTSASLYF TGTGCCAGCAGCCGCGGCGGGACTAGCGCCAGTTTATACTTC
NA TRBJ2-1 TRBV12-3/TRBV12-4 NA CASRQGNEQFF TGTGCCAGCAGACAGGGAAATGAGCAGTTCTTC
few TRBJ1-6 TRBV20-1 TRBD1 CSGGQGSSYNSPLHF TGCAGTGGGGGACAGGGGAGCTCCTATAATTCACCCCTCCACTTT
few TRBJ1-2 TRBV7-2 NA CASSLSDLYGYTF TGTGCCAGCAGCTTGTCGGACCTTTATGGCTACACCTTC
many TRBJ2-7 TRBV28 NA CASSFVSYEQYF TGTGCCAGCAGTTTCGTCTCCTACGAGCAGTACTTC
NA TRBJ1-5 TRBV6-1 TRBD1 CASSGNRGPNQPQHF TGTGCCAGCAGTGGAAACAGGGGTCCCAATCAGCCCCAGCATTTT
many TRBJ2-7 TRBV9 NA CASSLESSYEQYF TGTGCCAGCAGCTTGGAGAGCTCCTACGAGCAGTACTTC
many TRBJ2-6 TRBV7-3 NA CASSLTGSSGANVLTF TGTGCCAGCAGCTTAACAGGTTCCTCTGGGGCCAACGTCCTGACTTTC
few TRBJ1-1 TRBV6-1 TRBD1 CASSTGGMNTEAFF TGTGCCAGCTCGACAGGGGGAATGAACACTGAAGCTTTCTTT
few TRBJ1-2 TRBV10-3 NA CAINPSSMGDGYTF TGTGCCATAAACCCCTCCTCCATGGGTGATGGCTACACCTTC
few TRBJ2-7 TRBV4-3 NA CASSQEWGHLYEQYF TGCGCCAGCAGCCAAGAGTGGGGGCATCTGTACGAGCAGTACTTC
NA TRBJ1-4 TRBV4-2 NA CASSQASGDNEKLFF TGTGCCAGCAGCCAAGCTTCAGGCGATAATGAAAAACTGTTTTTT
few TRBJ1-6 TRBV7-2 NA CASSSSSDSPLHF TGTGCCAGCAGCTCCTCATCTGATTCACCCCTCCACTTT
many TRBJ2-7 TRBV2 TRBD1 CASIQGASYEQYF TGTGCCAGCATACAGGGGGCATCGTACGAGCAGTACTTC
few TRBJ2-1 TRBV9 NA CASNAESSYNEQFF TGTGCCAGCAATGCGGAAAGCTCCTACAATGAGCAGTTCTTC
few TRBJ2-3 TRBV20-1 NA CSATESTDTQYF TGCAGTGCCACGGAAAGCACAGATACGCAGTATTTT
many TRBJ1-2 TRBV2 NA CASSDGDTYGYTF TGTGCCAGCAGTGATGGGGACACATATGGCTACACCTTC
many TRBJ2-5 TRBV11-2 NA CASSLGQLETQYF TGTGCCAGCAGCTTAGGACAGTTGGAGACCCAGTACTTC
few TRBJ2-7 TRBV4-3 TRBD2 CASSQELSGLVPYEQYF TGCGCCAGCAGCCAAGAACTGTCGGGACTAGTGCCTTACGAGCAGTACTTC
many TRBJ1-6 TRBV28 NA CASSPPLGTGSKSPLHF TGTGCCAGCAGTCCACCCCTCGGCACAGGGAGTAAATCACCCCTCCACTTT
NA TRBJ2-1 TRBV20-1 NA CSAIDGEEISYNEQFF TGCAGTGCTATCGATGGTGAGGAGATCTCCTACAATGAGCAGTTCTTC
NA TRBJ2-3 TRBV20-1 NA CSARRAASTDTQYF TGCAGTGCTAGAAGGGCGGCGAGCACAGATACGCAGTATTTT
NA TRBJ2-7 TRBV11-1 TRBD1 CASSLGQGGLYEQYF TGTGCCAGCAGCTTGGGACAGGGGGGTCTCTACGAGCAGTACTTC
NA TRBJ1-2 TRBV29-1 NA CSVDGYNYGYTF TGCAGCGTTGACGGGTACAACTATGGCTACACCTTC
many TRBJ1-4 TRBV20-1 NA CSAREGPRNEKLFF TGCAGTGCTAGAGAGGGGCCGCGAAATGAAAAACTGTTTTTT
many TRBJ2-7 TRBV6-2/TRBV6-3 TRBD1 CASSYGDRGSYEQYF TGTGCCAGCAGTTACGGGGACAGGGGGTCCTACGAGCAGTACTTC
NA TRBJ2-7 TRBV28 TRBD1 CASIRAGTGAYEQYF TGTGCCAGCATTCGGGCGGGGACAGGGGCCTACGAGCAGTACTTC
NA TRBJ2-7 TRBV9 NA CASSVTSGGTDYEQYF TGTGCCAGCAGCGTAACGTCAGGAGGAACAGACTACGAGCAGTACTTC
NA TRBJ1-5 TRBV6-1 NA CASTKRVVPGGHGNAQHF TGTGCCAGCACTAAAAGGGTCGTGCCCGGAGGGCATGGGAACGCCCAGCATTTT
many TRBJ1-2 TRBV29-1 TRBD1 CSVEGGGQKYGYTF TGCAGCGTTGAAGGGGGGGGACAGAAATATGGCTACACCTTC
many TRBJ2-6 TRBV2 NA CASSVEWGGDRSGANVLTF TGTGCCAGCAGTGTTGAGTGGGGCGGGGACCGCTCTGGGGCCAACGTCCTGACTTTC
NA TRBJ2-2 TRBV4-3 NA CASSQEGTVNTGELFF TGCGCCAGCAGCCAAGAGGGGACCGTGAACACCGGGGAGCTGTTTTTT